This T cell receptor beta chain appears in the sequencing data of a study of blood T cell repertoires in COVID-19. In the study overall: Sites across the United States, Italy and Spain contributed samples from acute and convalescent COVID-19.

Each participant's cohort was designated according to participant-reported clinical history. Only in-frame clones appear in the TCRdb table, and some are missing; sequencing was by immunoSEQ multiplex PCR. The table shows about 270,000 clones, with 75% to 90% occurring only once. Sequenced input: PBMCs or T cells enriched from blood (not recorded which). This TCR derives from a young woman who had recovered from COVID-19.

The CDR3 DNA reads TGTGCCAGCAGCCAAGACGGGGTCAACTATGGCTACACCTTC. Translated: CASSQDGVNYGYTF. The V gene is TRBV3-1 (or the pseudogene TRBV3-2), the J gene TRBJ1-2; no reliable D call. This CDR3 is built from 14 residues. CDR1 and CDR2 from the germline V gene are LGHDT and YNNKEL (reference sequence). V was pared by 0 bases and J by 2 bases, with 7 bases between.